The rows below give T cell receptor beta chains drawn from one sample of a study of T-cell memory formation after mild COVID-19. One entry per CDR3 protein, called by TCRdb with MiXCR from the 5' RACE reads. The sample holds around 190,000 distinct CDR3 sequences; roughly 18% are singletons and the top ten take 3% to 4%. The sequencing sample was made of PBMCs or a T cell subset sorted from them (not recorded which). The receptors were gathered from a man in his late teens or twenties who had mild COVID-19 (a few samples of this study predate the infection). Cell type and time point are not known. Both conserved end residues are part of each CDR3. Fields, in order: clone size, V gene, D gene, J gene, CDR3 protein, CDR3 DNA. D genes are given only for firm matches. Size is stated for part of the rows, as once, few or many counts, or as a class when the clone is expanded.

clone_size: NA
v_call: TRBV28
d_call: NA
j_call: TRBJ1-2
cdr3_aa: CASRQPGPRGYGYTF
cdr3_nt: TGTGCCAGCAGGCAACCGGGACCCCGAGGGTATGGCTACACCTTC

clone_size: NA
v_call: TRBV5-4
d_call: NA
j_call: TRBJ2-5
cdr3_aa: CASNTWGAETQYF
cdr3_nt: TGTGCCAGCAACACCTGGGGGGCCGAGACCCAGTACTTC

clone_size: few
v_call: TRBV2
d_call: NA
j_call: TRBJ2-1
cdr3_aa: CASSLEGVTSYNEQFF
cdr3_nt: TGTGCCAGCTCCCTGGAGGGGGTCACCTCCTACAATGAGCAGTTCTTC

clone_size: few
v_call: TRBV7-9
d_call: TRBD2
j_call: TRBJ2-7
cdr3_aa: CASSSGLAGNEQYF
cdr3_nt: TGTGCCAGCAGCTCCGGACTAGCGGGGAACGAGCAGTACTTC

clone_size: NA
v_call: TRBV5-1
d_call: NA
j_call: TRBJ2-3
cdr3_aa: CASSLWRGSSTDTQYF
cdr3_nt: TGCGCCAGCAGTTTATGGAGGGGGTCTTCCACAGATACGCAGTATTTT

clone_size: few
v_call: TRBV5-1
d_call: TRBD2
j_call: TRBJ2-3
cdr3_aa: CASSLGLAGDYTDTQYF
cdr3_nt: TGCGCCAGCAGCCTCGGACTAGCGGGGGACTACACAGATACGCAGTATTTT

clone_size: NA
v_call: TRBV5-1
d_call: NA
j_call: TRBJ2-2
cdr3_aa: CASSLAQGGTGELFF
cdr3_nt: TGCGCCAGCAGCTTGGCACAGGGAGGCACCGGGGAGCTGTTTTTT

clone_size: NA
v_call: TRBV6-5
d_call: NA
j_call: TRBJ1-5
cdr3_aa: CASSPRTLLHQPQHF
cdr3_nt: TGTGCCAGCAGCCCTAGGACCCTCCTCCATCAGCCCCAGCATTTT

clone_size: few
v_call: TRBV9
d_call: NA
j_call: TRBJ1-1
cdr3_aa: CASRPTARGLNTEAFF
cdr3_nt: TGTGCCAGCAGGCCCACCGCAAGGGGCCTGAACACTGAAGCTTTCTTT

clone_size: NA
v_call: TRBV7-2
d_call: TRBD1
j_call: TRBJ2-2
cdr3_aa: CASSFAGTGGTGELFF
cdr3_nt: TGTGCCAGCAGCTTCGCCGGGACAGGGGGAACCGGGGAGCTGTTTTTT

clone_size: many
v_call: TRBV20-1
d_call: NA
j_call: TRBJ2-5
cdr3_aa: CSASKETQYF
cdr3_nt: TGCAGTGCTTCCAAAGAGACCCAGTACTTC

clone_size: few
v_call: TRBV5-1
d_call: TRBD2
j_call: TRBJ2-3
cdr3_aa: CASSLDPAGLRGDTQYF
cdr3_nt: TGCGCCAGCAGCTTGGATCCGGCGGGACTAAGGGGAGATACGCAGTATTTT

clone_size: NA
v_call: TRBV4-2
d_call: NA
j_call: TRBJ2-5
cdr3_aa: CASSQRGGGPPETQYF
cdr3_nt: TGTGCCAGCAGCCAGAGGGGCGGGGGCCCTCCGGAGACCCAGTACTTC

clone_size: NA
v_call: TRBV20-1
d_call: TRBD2
j_call: TRBJ2-3
cdr3_aa: CSARGSGAPDTQYF
cdr3_nt: TGCAGTGCTAGGGGTAGCGGGGCTCCAGATACGCAGTATTTT

clone_size: NA
v_call: TRBV5-1
d_call: NA
j_call: TRBJ2-3
cdr3_aa: CASSLGALASTDTQYF
cdr3_nt: TGCGCCAGCAGCTTGGGGGCTTTGGCAAGCACAGATACGCAGTATTTT

clone_size: NA
v_call: TRBV18
d_call: NA
j_call: TRBJ2-3
cdr3_aa: CASSPPGSSTDTQYF
cdr3_nt: TGTGCCAGCTCACCACCTGGCTCTAGCACAGATACGCAGTATTTT

clone_size: NA
v_call: TRBV28
d_call: TRBD1
j_call: TRBJ1-2
cdr3_aa: CASSLSQGARGYTF
cdr3_nt: TGTGCCAGCAGTTTGTCACAGGGGGCAAGAGGCTACACCTTC

clone_size: NA
v_call: TRBV7-2
d_call: NA
j_call: TRBJ2-3
cdr3_aa: CASSLNPSADTQYF
cdr3_nt: TGTGCCAGCAGCTTAAACCCTAGTGCAGATACGCAGTATTTT

clone_size: few
v_call: TRBV11-2
d_call: NA
j_call: TRBJ2-1
cdr3_aa: CASSLDRDNEQFF
cdr3_nt: TGTGCCAGCAGCTTAGATAGAGACAATGAGCAGTTCTTC

clone_size: NA
v_call: TRBV5-8
d_call: NA
j_call: TRBJ1-2
cdr3_aa: CASSREPGYGYTF
cdr3_nt: TGTGCCAGCAGCCGTGAGCCGGGGTATGGCTACACCTTC

clone_size: NA
v_call: TRBV7-2
d_call: NA
j_call: TRBJ1-5
cdr3_aa: CASSQRRKYQPQHF
cdr3_nt: TGTGCCAGCAGCCAAAGACGGAAGTATCAGCCCCAGCATTTT

clone_size: NA
v_call: TRBV7-2
d_call: NA
j_call: TRBJ1-6
cdr3_aa: CASSIRVENSPLHF
cdr3_nt: TGTGCCAGCAGCATCCGGGTCGAAAATTCACCCCTCCACTTT

clone_size: many
v_call: TRBV4-3
d_call: NA
j_call: TRBJ1-1
cdr3_aa: CASSQVQIQNTEAFF
cdr3_nt: TGCGCCAGCAGCCAGGTCCAGATACAGAACACTGAAGCTTTCTTT

clone_size: few
v_call: TRBV5-1
d_call: TRBD1
j_call: TRBJ1-3
cdr3_aa: CASSPEGANTIYF
cdr3_nt: TGCGCCAGCAGCCCCGAGGGGGCAAACACCATATATTTT

clone_size: NA
v_call: TRBV2
d_call: NA
j_call: TRBJ1-1
cdr3_aa: CARGTGPNTEAFF
cdr3_nt: TGTGCCAGGGGAACCGGCCCGAACACTGAAGCTTTCTTT

clone_size: few
v_call: TRBV18
d_call: NA
j_call: TRBJ2-7
cdr3_aa: CASSPNRDEQYF
cdr3_nt: TGTGCCAGCTCACCCAATAGGGACGAGCAGTACTTC

clone_size: NA
v_call: TRBV20-1
d_call: TRBD1
j_call: TRBJ1-5
cdr3_aa: CSARGQGAGQPQHF
cdr3_nt: TGCAGTGCTAGGGGACAGGGGGCCGGTCAGCCCCAGCATTTT

clone_size: NA
v_call: TRBV18
d_call: NA
j_call: TRBJ1-5
cdr3_aa: CASSPNRVGNQPQHF
cdr3_nt: TGTGCCAGCTCACCCAACAGGGTTGGCAATCAGCCCCAGCATTTT

clone_size: many
v_call: TRBV5-1
d_call: NA
j_call: TRBJ2-1
cdr3_aa: CASSPSPGTDNEQFF
cdr3_nt: TGCGCCAGCAGCCCCTCACCGGGGACCGACAATGAGCAGTTCTTC

clone_size: NA
v_call: TRBV20-1
d_call: NA
j_call: TRBJ2-1
cdr3_aa: CSWDGGQPSYNEQFF
cdr3_nt: TGCAGCTGGGATGGGGGGCAGCCCTCCTACAATGAGCAGTTCTTC

clone_size: NA
v_call: TRBV5-1
d_call: NA
j_call: TRBJ2-5
cdr3_aa: CASSLDYTTQYF
cdr3_nt: TGCGCCAGCAGCTTGGACTACACGACCCAGTACTTC

clone_size: NA
v_call: TRBV6-5
d_call: TRBD1
j_call: TRBJ1-5
cdr3_aa: CASSEGQGFNQPQHF
cdr3_nt: TGTGCCAGCAGTGAGGGACAGGGCTTCAATCAGCCCCAGCATTTT

clone_size: many
v_call: TRBV10-3
d_call: NA
j_call: TRBJ2-5
cdr3_aa: CAISESTQGTTQYF
cdr3_nt: TGTGCCATCAGTGAGTCTACGCAAGGGACTACCCAGTACTTC

clone_size: NA
v_call: TRBV29-1
d_call: NA
j_call: TRBJ2-4
cdr3_aa: CSTRGGDIQYF
cdr3_nt: TGCAGCACCAGGGGGGGGGACATTCAGTACTTC

clone_size: NA
v_call: TRBV6-2/TRBV6-3
d_call: NA
j_call: TRBJ2-3
cdr3_aa: CASSSVRRPDKYF
cdr3_nt: TGTGCCAGCAGTTCCGTAAGGAGACCGGATAAGTATTTT

clone_size: NA
v_call: TRBV30
d_call: NA
j_call: TRBJ2-3
cdr3_aa: CAWTDSTDTQYF
cdr3_nt: TGTGCCTGGACAGACTCGACAGATACGCAGTATTTT

clone_size: few
v_call: TRBV3-1
d_call: TRBD2
j_call: TRBJ2-5
cdr3_aa: CASSQVGTRRETQYF
cdr3_nt: TGTGCCAGCAGCCAAGTGGGGACTAGGCGAGAGACCCAGTACTTC

clone_size: few
v_call: TRBV6-1
d_call: NA
j_call: TRBJ1-2
cdr3_aa: CASSEVTEIYGYTF
cdr3_nt: TGTGCCAGCAGTGAAGTCACAGAAATCTATGGCTACACCTTC

clone_size: NA
v_call: TRBV10-3
d_call: NA
j_call: TRBJ2-3
cdr3_aa: CAISASTGSGDTQYF
cdr3_nt: TGTGCCATCAGTGCCTCGACGGGGTCCGGAGATACGCAGTATTTT

clone_size: NA
v_call: TRBV10-3
d_call: NA
j_call: TRBJ1-3
cdr3_aa: CAISEPNIGNTIYF
cdr3_nt: TGTGCCATCAGTGAGCCAAACATTGGAAACACCATATATTTT

clone_size: NA
v_call: TRBV10-3
d_call: NA
j_call: TRBJ2-5
cdr3_aa: CAISQSSLQETQYF
cdr3_nt: TGTGCCATCAGTCAGTCTAGCCTCCAAGAGACCCAGTACTTC

clone_size: NA
v_call: TRBV4-1
d_call: TRBD1
j_call: TRBJ1-6
cdr3_aa: CASSQVTGTVNSPLHF
cdr3_nt: TGCGCCAGCAGCCAAGTAACCGGGACAGTTAATTCACCCCTCCACTTT

clone_size: NA
v_call: TRBV12-3/TRBV12-4
d_call: NA
j_call: TRBJ1-5
cdr3_aa: CASDGSPSNQPQHF
cdr3_nt: TGTGCCAGCGACGGGAGTCCGAGCAATCAGCCCCAGCATTTT

clone_size: few
v_call: TRBV7-9
d_call: TRBD1
j_call: TRBJ1-1
cdr3_aa: CASTQGGTMNTEAFF
cdr3_nt: TGTGCCAGCACTCAGGGGGGGACCATGAACACTGAAGCTTTCTTT

clone_size: NA
v_call: TRBV20-1
d_call: NA
j_call: TRBJ2-5
cdr3_aa: CSARDRLSTPSF
cdr3_nt: TGCAGTGCTAGAGATCGGTTGTCGACCCCGAGCTTC

clone_size: NA
v_call: TRBV12-3/TRBV12-4
d_call: TRBD1
j_call: TRBJ2-7
cdr3_aa: CASSLWDRPYEQYF
cdr3_nt: TGTGCCAGCAGTTTGTGGGACAGACCCTACGAGCAGTACTTC

clone_size: NA
v_call: TRBV18
d_call: NA
j_call: TRBJ2-7
cdr3_aa: CASSVAVDYEQYF
cdr3_nt: TGTGCCAGCTCCGTTGCAGTGGACTACGAGCAGTACTTC

clone_size: NA
v_call: TRBV6-2/TRBV6-3
d_call: NA
j_call: TRBJ2-3
cdr3_aa: CASSITWKDTQYF
cdr3_nt: TGTGCCAGCAGTATTACATGGAAAGATACGCAGTATTTT

clone_size: few
v_call: TRBV20-1
d_call: NA
j_call: TRBJ2-2
cdr3_aa: CSASRGGQSNTGELFF
cdr3_nt: TGCAGTGCTAGCAGGGGAGGACAATCGAACACCGGGGAGCTGTTTTTT

clone_size: few
v_call: TRBV5-1
d_call: NA
j_call: TRBJ2-2
cdr3_aa: CASSLEGTNTGELFF
cdr3_nt: TGCGCCAGCAGCTTGGAGGGGACCAACACCGGGGAGCTGTTTTTT

clone_size: few
v_call: TRBV7-2
d_call: TRBD2
j_call: TRBJ2-5
cdr3_aa: CASSLMGGRETQYF
cdr3_nt: TGTGCCAGCAGCTTAATGGGGGGGAGAGAGACCCAGTACTTC

clone_size: NA
v_call: TRBV4-2
d_call: TRBD1
j_call: TRBJ2-7
cdr3_aa: CASSQGTGVYEQYF
cdr3_nt: TGTGCCAGCAGCCAAGGGACAGGAGTCTACGAGCAGTACTTC

clone_size: few
v_call: TRBV12-3/TRBV12-4
d_call: TRBD1
j_call: TRBJ2-2
cdr3_aa: CASRQTGKTGELFF
cdr3_nt: TGTGCCAGCAGGCAGACAGGGAAAACCGGGGAGCTGTTTTTT

clone_size: NA
v_call: TRBV18
d_call: NA
j_call: TRBJ2-5
cdr3_aa: CASSGRWVQETQYF
cdr3_nt: TGTGCCAGCTCAGGCCGGTGGGTCCAAGAGACCCAGTACTTC

clone_size: few
v_call: TRBV9
d_call: NA
j_call: TRBJ1-6
cdr3_aa: CASSVEGRRDSPLHF
cdr3_nt: TGTGCCAGCAGCGTAGAAGGCAGGAGGGATTCACCCCTCCACTTT

clone_size: NA
v_call: TRBV9
d_call: TRBD1
j_call: TRBJ2-3
cdr3_aa: CASSPRQGEDTQYF
cdr3_nt: TGTGCCAGCAGCCCCCGACAGGGGGAGGATACGCAGTATTTT